This TCR beta chain is drawn from a study of T-cell memory formation after mild COVID-19. Study in general: Across donors, TCR clusters were largely donor specific. Study outcomes and limitations: A second wave of clones peaked on day 37, and their SARS-CoV-2 specificity went unconfirmed. There was a balanced CD4/CD8 profile in clones contracting day 15 to 85, and later expanders leaned CD4+. In pre-infection memory, a portion of responding clones appeared, which suggested that cross-reactive memory joined.

This CDR3 is built from 15 residues. The germline V gene has CDR1 SGHTA and CDR2 FQGNSA. After removal of 4 bases from V and 2 bases from J, the junction contained 6 bases not matched to a gene. TCRdb independently ran MiXCR on the 5' RACE reads; one entry per CDR3 protein. Among approximately 350,000 distinct CDR3 sequences, roughly 13% were seen once, and the ten largest hold 20% to 25%. For this clonotype: Its antigen remains unidentified.

Sequencing used PBMCs or a T cell subset sorted from them (not recorded which). V and J are TRBV7-2 and TRBJ2-7; 9 bases fit TRBD2. This TCR was recovered from a man between 18 and 35 years old who had mild COVID-19 (a few samples of this study predate the infection). Cell type and time point are not known. The CDR3 loop reads CASSSRGGGPYEQYF. Written as DNA, the CDR3 is TGTGCCAGCAGCTCCCGCGGGGGGGGTCCCTACGAGCAGTACTTC.